Described below is a single TCR beta chain sequence and its context. Clones were read by immunoSEQ multiplex PCR, and TCRdb kept only the in-frame ones, dropping some. The table lists more than 150,000 clones, approximately 90% of them singletons. This entry comes from a study of control samples from healthy donors and cancer patients. The CDR3 is 16 amino acids. Germline V gene sequence: CDR1 MNHEY, CDR2 SMNVEV (reference sequence). Deletions cut 4 bases from V and 3 bases from J, with 16 bases between. Input material: blood. This receptor was obtained from a woman under 40 in good health. The rearrangement uses TRBV27 and TRBJ2-1, with D perhaps TRBD2 (5 bases). CDR3 coding DNA: TGTGCCAGCAGTTACGGGATAGAGGCGTTCTACAATGAGCAGTTCTTC. Amino acid sequence: CASSYGIEAFYNEQFF.